The T cell receptor beta chain under discussion was sequenced for a study of response to subunit inactivated influenza vaccine. Study-wide results and limits: The study's authors posited that every seasonal influenza vaccination enlists few new T cells.

This clonotype has a handful of counts. Its cognate antigen is unknown. TCRdb recomputed calls from the RT-PCR reads with MiXCR, one row per CDR3 protein. Of hundreds of thousands of distinct CDR3 sequences in the sample, more than 11% are singletons; the top ten hold around 7.3%. The sequence came from a man aged 45-60 years who received an inactivated influenza vaccine. The source was PBMCs from blood, collected around 15 days before vaccination.

CDR3 amino acids: CASSAGQGRYEQYF. The CDR3 DNA is TGTGCCAGTAGTGCAGGACAGGGTCGGTACGAGCAGTACTTC. The rearrangement links TRBV19 to TRBJ2-7, with TRBD1 identical over 8 bases. The V segment lost 5 bases and the J segment 4 bases; nucleotides outside the gene matches: 7. CDR3 size: 14 residues. CDR1 and CDR2 from the germline V gene are LNHDA and SQIVND (reference sequence).